The T cell receptor (beta chain) described here comes from a study of shared clonotypes between healthy human individuals. Study-level results: Clonotype sharing among donors was expected to depend on sequencing depth. Rarefaction curves obtained for sorted subsets showed sequencing incomplete despite large depth.

With 1 base removed from V and 6 bases from J, the gap between germline ends came to 10 bases. The CDR3 is 13 residues long. Germline V gene data show CDR1 as MDHEN and CDR2 as SYDVKM. Genomic DNA belonging to each subset was distributed in equal measure over several immunoSEQ plates. Per the authors' pipeline: Owing to the provision of junction-only sequences devoid of quality scores by immunoSEQ, filtering differed. Generated by immunoSEQ multiplex PCR, the TCRdb table keeps only in-frame clones and is missing some. That table supplies the V and J calls and clone size; D and trimming were determined from the DNA. The sample contains about 2.1 million clones, just under 95% of which appear only once. Turning to this clone: Its cognate antigen is unknown.

Selected positively for CCR7 and CD45RO-negative, naive CD8 cells excluded terminally differentiated effector memory CD45RA+ cells. This TCR derives from a young man in good health. Some clones in this sample may be carry-over from other donors' samples. The gene calls are TRBV28 and TRBJ2-7; D ambiguous. Source material: naive CD8+ T cells from PBMCs. The CDR3 DNA reads as TGTGCCAGCAGTTTATTGCGCAGGCCCGAGCAGTACTTC. Amino acid sequence: CASSLLRRPEQYF.